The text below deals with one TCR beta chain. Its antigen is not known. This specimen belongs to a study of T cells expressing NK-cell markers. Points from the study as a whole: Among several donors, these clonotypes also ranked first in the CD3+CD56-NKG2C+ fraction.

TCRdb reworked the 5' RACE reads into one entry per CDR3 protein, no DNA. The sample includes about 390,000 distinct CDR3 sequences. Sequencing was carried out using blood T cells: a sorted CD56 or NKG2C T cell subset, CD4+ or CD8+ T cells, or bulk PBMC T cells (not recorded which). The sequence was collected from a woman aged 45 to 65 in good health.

CDR3 in amino acids: CSVTEGVQQYF. The gene calls are TRBV29-1 and TRBJ2-7; the D gene TCRdb calls, TRBD1, cannot be checked with no DNA. The length of the CDR3 is 11 residues. Germline CDR1 is SQVTM and CDR2 is ANQGSEA.